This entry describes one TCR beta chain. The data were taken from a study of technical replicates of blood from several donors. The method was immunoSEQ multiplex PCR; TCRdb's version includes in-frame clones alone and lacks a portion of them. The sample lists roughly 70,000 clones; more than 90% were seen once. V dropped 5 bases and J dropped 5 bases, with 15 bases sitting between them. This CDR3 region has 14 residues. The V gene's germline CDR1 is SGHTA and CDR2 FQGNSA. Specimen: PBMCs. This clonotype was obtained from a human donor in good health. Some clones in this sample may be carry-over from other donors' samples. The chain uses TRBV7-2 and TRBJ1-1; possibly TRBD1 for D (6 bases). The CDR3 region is CASSRDGGKTEAFF. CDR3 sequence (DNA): TGTGCCAGCAGCCGAGATGGGGGCAAGACTGAAGCTTTCTTT.